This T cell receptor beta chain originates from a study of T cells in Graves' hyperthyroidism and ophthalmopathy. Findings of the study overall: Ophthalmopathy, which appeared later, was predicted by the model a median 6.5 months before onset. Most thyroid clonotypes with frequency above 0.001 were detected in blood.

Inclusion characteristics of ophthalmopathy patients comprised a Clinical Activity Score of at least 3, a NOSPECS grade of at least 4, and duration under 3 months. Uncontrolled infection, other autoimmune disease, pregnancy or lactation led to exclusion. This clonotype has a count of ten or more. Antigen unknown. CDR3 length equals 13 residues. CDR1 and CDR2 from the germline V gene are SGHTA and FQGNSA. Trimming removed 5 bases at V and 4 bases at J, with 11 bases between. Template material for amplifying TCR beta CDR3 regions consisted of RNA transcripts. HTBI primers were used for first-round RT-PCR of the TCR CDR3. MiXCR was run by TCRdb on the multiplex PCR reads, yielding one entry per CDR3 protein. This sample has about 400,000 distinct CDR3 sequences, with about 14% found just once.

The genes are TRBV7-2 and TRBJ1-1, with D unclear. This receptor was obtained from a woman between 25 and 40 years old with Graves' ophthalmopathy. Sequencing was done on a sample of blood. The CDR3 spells CASSPYVSTEAFF. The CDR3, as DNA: TGTGCCAGCAGCCCTTATGTGAGCACTGAAGCTTTCTTT. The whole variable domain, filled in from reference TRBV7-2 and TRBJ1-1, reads GAGVSQSPSNKVTEKGKDVELRCDPISGHTALYWYRQSLGQGLEFLIYFQGNSAPDKSGLPSDRFSAERTGGSVSTLTIQRTQQEDSAVYLCASSPYVSTEAFFGQGTRLTVV.